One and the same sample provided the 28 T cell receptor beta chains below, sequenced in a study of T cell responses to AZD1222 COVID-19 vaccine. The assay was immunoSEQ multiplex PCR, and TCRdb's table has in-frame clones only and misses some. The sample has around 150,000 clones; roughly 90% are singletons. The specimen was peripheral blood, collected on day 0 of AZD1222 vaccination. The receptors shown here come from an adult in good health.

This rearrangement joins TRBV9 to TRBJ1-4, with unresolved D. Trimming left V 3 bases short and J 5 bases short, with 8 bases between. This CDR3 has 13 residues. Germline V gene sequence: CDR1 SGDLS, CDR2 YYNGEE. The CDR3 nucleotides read TGTGCCAGCAGCGGTCAGTGGAATGAAAAACTGTTTTTT. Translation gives CASSGQWNEKLFF. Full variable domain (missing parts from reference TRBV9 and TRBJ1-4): DSGVTQTPKHLITATGQRVTLRCSPRSGDLSVYWYQQSLDQGLQFLIQYYNGEERAKGNILERFSAQQFPDLHSELNLSSLELGDSALYFCASSGQWNEKLFFGSGTQLSVL.

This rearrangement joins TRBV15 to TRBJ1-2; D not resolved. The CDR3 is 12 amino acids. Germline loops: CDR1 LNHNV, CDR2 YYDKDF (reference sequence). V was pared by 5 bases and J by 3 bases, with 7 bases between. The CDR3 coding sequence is TGTGCCACCAGCCGTTTTGACTATGGCTACACCTTC. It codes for CATSRFDYGYTF.

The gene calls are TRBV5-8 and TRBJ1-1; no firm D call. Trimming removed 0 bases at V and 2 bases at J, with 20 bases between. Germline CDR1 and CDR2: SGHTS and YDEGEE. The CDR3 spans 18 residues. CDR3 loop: CASSLGPEQKLRNTEAFF. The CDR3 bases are TGTGCCAGCAGCTTGGGGCCGGAACAGAAACTTAGAAACACTGAAGCTTTCTTT.

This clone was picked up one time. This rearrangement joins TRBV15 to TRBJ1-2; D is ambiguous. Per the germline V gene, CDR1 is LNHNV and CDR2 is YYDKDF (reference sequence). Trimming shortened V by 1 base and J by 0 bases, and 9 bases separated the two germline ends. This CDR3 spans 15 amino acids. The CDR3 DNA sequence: TGTGCCACCAGCAGAGGGCGGGGTACTAACTATGGCTACACCTTC. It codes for CATSRGRGTNYGYTF. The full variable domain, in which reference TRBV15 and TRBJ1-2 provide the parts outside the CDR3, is DAMVIQNPRYQVTQFGKPVTLSCSQTLNHNVMYWYQQKSSQAPKLLFHYYDKDFNNEADTPDNFQSRRPNTSFCFLDIRSPGLGDTAMYLCATSRGRGTNYGYTFGSGTRLTVV.

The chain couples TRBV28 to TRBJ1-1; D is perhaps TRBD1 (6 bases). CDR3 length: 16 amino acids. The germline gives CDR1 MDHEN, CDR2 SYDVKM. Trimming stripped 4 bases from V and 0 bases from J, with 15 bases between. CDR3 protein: CASSWGPGTLNTEAFF. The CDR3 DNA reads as TGTGCCAGCAGTTGGGGTCCCGGGACACTGAACACTGAAGCTTTCTTT.

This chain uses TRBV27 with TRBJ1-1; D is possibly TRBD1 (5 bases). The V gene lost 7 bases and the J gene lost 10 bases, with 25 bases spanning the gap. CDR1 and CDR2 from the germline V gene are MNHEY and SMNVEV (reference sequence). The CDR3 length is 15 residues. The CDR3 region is CASKNPGASTERAFF. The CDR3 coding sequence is TGTGCCAGCAAGAACCCCGGGGCTTCAACGGAACGAGCTTTCTTT.

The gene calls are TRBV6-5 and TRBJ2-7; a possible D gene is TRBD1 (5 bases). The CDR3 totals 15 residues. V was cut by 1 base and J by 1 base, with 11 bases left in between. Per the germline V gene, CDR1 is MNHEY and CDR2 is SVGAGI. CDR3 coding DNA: TGTGCCAGCAGTTACTGGTCAGGGTATTCCTACGAGCAGTACTTC. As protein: CASSYWSGYSYEQYF.

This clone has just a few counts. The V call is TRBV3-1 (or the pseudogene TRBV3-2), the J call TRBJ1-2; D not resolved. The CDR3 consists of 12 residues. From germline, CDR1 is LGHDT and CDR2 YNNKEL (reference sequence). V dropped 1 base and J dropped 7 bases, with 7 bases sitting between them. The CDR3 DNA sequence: TGTGCCAGCAGCCAAGGCGGGAGTGGCTACACCTTC. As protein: CASSQGGSGYTF.

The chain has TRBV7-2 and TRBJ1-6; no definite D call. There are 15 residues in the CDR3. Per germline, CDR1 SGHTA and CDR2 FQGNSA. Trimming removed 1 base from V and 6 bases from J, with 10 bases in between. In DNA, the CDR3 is TGTGCCAGCAGCTTAGGCTCTGGCACTAATTCACCCCTCCACTTT. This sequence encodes CASSLGSGTNSPLHF.

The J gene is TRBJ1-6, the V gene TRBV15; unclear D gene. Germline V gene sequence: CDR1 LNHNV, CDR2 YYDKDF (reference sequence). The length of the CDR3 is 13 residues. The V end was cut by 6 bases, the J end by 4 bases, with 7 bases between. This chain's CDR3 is CATRGVYNSPLHF. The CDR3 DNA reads TGTGCCACCAGGGGCGTGTATAATTCACCCCTCCACTTT.

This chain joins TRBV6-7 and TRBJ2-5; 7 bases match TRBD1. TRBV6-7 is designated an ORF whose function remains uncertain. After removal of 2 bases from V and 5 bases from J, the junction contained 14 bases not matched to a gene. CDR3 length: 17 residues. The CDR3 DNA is TGTGCCAGCAGTTACACCGGGACAGTCCTAAGTGGGGAGACCCAGTACTTC. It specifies CASSYTGTVLSGETQYF.

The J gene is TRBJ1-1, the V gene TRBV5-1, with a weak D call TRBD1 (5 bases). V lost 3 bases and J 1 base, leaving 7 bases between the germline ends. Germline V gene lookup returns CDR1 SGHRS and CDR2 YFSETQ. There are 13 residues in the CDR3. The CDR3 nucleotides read TGCGCCAGCAGCTCGGACAAGAACACTGAAGCTTTCTTT. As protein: CASSSDKNTEAFF.

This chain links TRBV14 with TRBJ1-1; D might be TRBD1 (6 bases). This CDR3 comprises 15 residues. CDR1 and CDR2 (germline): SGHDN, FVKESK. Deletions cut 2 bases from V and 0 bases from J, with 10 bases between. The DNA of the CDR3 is TGTGCCAGCAGCCAATCTTGGACAGTGAACACTGAAGCTTTCTTT. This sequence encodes CASSQSWTVNTEAFF.

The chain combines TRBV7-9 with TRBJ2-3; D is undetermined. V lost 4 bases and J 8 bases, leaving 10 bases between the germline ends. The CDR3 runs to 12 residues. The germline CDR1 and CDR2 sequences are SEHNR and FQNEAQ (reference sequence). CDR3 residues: CASSSLGGTQYF. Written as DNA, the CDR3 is TGTGCCAGCAGCTCTCTGGGCGGTACGCAGTATTTT. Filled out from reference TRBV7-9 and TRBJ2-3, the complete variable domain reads DTGVSQNPRHKITKRGQNVTFRCDPISEHNRLYWYRQTLGQGPEFLTYFQNEAQLEKSRLLSDRFSAERPKGSFSTLEIQRTEQGDSAMYLCASSSLGGTQYFGPGTRLTVL.

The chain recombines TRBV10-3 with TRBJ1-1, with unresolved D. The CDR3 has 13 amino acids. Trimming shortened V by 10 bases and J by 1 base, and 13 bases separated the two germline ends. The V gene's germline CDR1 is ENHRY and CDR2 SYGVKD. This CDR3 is CATHSEKNTEAFF. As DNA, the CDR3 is TGTGCCACCCACAGTGAAAAGAACACTGAAGCTTTCTTT.

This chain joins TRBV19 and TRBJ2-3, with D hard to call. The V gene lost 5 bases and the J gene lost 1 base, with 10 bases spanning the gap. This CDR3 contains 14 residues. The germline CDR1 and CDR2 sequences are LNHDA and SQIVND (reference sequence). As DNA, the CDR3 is TGTGCCAGTAGTCCCCGACCAGGCACAGATACGCAGTATTTT. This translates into CASSPRPGTDTQYF.

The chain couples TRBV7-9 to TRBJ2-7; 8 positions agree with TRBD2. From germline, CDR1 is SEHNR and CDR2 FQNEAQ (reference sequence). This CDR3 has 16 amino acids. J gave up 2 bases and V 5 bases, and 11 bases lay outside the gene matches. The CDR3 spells CASSNRAGGGTYEQYF. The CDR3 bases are TGTGCCAGCAGCAACCGGGCGGGCGGGGGGACCTACGAGCAGTACTTC.

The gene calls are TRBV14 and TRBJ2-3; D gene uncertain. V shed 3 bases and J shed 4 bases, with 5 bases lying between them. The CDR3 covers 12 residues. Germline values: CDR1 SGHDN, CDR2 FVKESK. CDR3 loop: CASSHTSDTQYF. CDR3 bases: TGTGCCAGCAGCCATACTTCAGATACGCAGTATTTT.

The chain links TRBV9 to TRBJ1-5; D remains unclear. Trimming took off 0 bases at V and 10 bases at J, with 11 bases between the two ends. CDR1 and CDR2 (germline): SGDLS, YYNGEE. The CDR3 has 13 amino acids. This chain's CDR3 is CASSVAGAEPQHF. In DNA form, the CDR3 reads TGTGCCAGCAGCGTAGCAGGTGCCGAACCCCAGCATTTT.

The DNA of the CDR3 is TGTGCCAGCAGTTTCTACTCGGTGGCCCTTTCGGGATATACGCAGTATTTT. Protein sequence: CASSFYSVALSGYTQYF. J is TRBJ2-3 and V is TRBV28, with D maybe TRBD2 (5 bases). Trimming stripped 3 bases from V and 7 bases from J, with 23 bases between. The CDR3 length is 17 residues. Germline CDR1 and CDR2: MDHEN and SYDVKM.

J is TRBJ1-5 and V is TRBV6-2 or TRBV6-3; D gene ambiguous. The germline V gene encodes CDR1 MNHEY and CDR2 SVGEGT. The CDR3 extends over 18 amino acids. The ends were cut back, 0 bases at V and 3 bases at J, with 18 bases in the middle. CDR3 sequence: CASSYSIVSNRNNQPQHF. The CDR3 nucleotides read TGTGCCAGCAGTTACTCGATAGTTTCCAACAGAAACAATCAGCCCCAGCATTTT.

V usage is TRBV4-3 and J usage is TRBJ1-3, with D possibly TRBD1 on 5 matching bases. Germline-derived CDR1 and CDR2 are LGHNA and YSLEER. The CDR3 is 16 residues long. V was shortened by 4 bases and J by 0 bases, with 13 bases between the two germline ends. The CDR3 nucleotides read TGCGCCAGCAGCCGGGGGGACGGCAACTCTGGAAACACCATATATTTT. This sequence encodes CASSRGDGNSGNTIYF.

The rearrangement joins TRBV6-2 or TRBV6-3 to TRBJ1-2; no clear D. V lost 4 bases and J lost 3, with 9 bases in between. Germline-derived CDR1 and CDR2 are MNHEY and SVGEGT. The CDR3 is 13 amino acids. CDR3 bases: TGTGCCAGCAGTTCGGAACAGTACTATGGCTACACCTTC. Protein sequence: CASSSEQYYGYTF.

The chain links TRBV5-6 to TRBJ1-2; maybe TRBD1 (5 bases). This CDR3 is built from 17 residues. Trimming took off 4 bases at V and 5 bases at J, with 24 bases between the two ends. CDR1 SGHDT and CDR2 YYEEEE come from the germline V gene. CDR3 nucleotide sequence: TGTGCCAGCAGCGCCGTCCTGACAGACCGGCGGGTTTATGGCTACACCTTC. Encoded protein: CASSAVLTDRRVYGYTF.

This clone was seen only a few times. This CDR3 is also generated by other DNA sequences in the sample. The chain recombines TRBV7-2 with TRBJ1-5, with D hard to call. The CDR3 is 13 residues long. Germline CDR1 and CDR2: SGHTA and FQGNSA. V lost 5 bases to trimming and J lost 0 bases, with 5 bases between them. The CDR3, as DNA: TGTGCCAGCAGCCCCTATAGCAATCAGCCCCAGCATTTT. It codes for CASSPYSNQPQHF. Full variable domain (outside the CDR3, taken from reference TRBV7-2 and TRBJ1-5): GAGVSQSPSNKVTEKGKDVELRCDPISGHTALYWYRQSLGQGLEFLIYFQGNSAPDKSGLPSDRFSAERTGGSVSTLTIQRTQQEDSAVYLCASSPYSNQPQHFGDGTRLSIL.

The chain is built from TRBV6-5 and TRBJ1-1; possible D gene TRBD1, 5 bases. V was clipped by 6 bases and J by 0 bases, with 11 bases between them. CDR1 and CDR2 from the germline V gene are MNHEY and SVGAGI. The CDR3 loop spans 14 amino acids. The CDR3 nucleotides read TGTGCCAGCAGCCTCTGGGGGATGAACACTGAAGCTTTCTTT. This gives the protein CASSLWGMNTEAFF.

Here the CDR3 DNA reads TGTGCCAGCAGTGACCCCGGACAGGGCACTGAAGCTTTCTTT. Residues: CASSDPGQGTEAFF. The gene calls are TRBV25-1 and TRBJ1-1, with 8 positions matching TRBD1. This CDR3 is 14 amino acids long. Germline trimming cut 3 bases from V and 4 bases from J; bases unmatched to any gene: 4. Looked up from germline, CDR1 is MGHDK and CDR2 is SYGVNS.

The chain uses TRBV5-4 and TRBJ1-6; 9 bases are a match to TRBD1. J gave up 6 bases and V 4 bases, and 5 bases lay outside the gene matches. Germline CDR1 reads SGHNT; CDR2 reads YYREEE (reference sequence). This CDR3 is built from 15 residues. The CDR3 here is CASSGDRAGNSPLHF. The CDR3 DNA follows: TGTGCCAGCAGCGGGGACAGGGCTGGTAATTCACCCCTCCACTTT.